This TCR beta chain stems from a study of cytomegalovirus exposure and HLA in healthy donors. Study conclusions and caveats: Being productive about 87% or about 30% of the time was typical of most TCR beta V segments in an earlier analysis.

A note on this clone: Its target is unknown.

The PCR made use of 60 Vbeta and 13 Jbeta primers. Produced via immunoSEQ multiplex PCR; TCRdb's table is partial and in-frame only. Counted here are roughly 120,000 clones, around three quarters occurring once; the ten biggest clones make up 7.7%. The CDR3 runs 13 residues. Germline lookup yields CDR1 SQVTM and CDR2 ANQGSEA. The chain carries TRBV29-1 and TRBJ2-1; a weak D match, TRBD1 (5 bases). Sequencing was done on a sample of PBMCs. This clonotype was sampled from a woman aged 45-65 years in good health and CMV-seropositive. CDR3 residues: CSTVGVLGNEQFF. CDR3 nucleotides: TGCTCCACGGTAGGGGTCCTCGGCAATGAGCAGTTCTTC.